The T cell receptor (beta chain) under discussion was sequenced for a study of T cells in Graves' hyperthyroidism and ophthalmopathy. This CDR3 region has 15 residues. Germline CDR1 is ENHRY and CDR2 is SYGVKD. Trimming took 0 bases from V and 4 from J, leaving 12 bases between them. This clonotype was recorded at least ten times. RNA transcripts served as the template for amplifying TCR beta CDR3 regions. Initially, a first-round RT-PCR of the TCR CDR3 employed the HTBI primer set. In TCRdb, the multiplex PCR reads were re-called with MiXCR into one record per CDR3 protein. The sample lists hundreds of thousands of distinct CDR3 sequences, approximately 42% occurring once.

The receptor's source is an adult man with Graves' disease, either hyperthyroidism or ophthalmopathy (not recorded which). The chain couples TRBV10-3 to TRBJ1-2, with a weak D call TRBD1 (5 bases). Sequencing was done on a sample of peripheral blood or thyroid tissue (not recorded which). The CDR3 sequence: CAISESNGQGYGYTF. The CDR3 DNA sequence: TGTGCCATCAGTGAGTCGAATGGCCAGGGCTATGGCTACACCTTC.